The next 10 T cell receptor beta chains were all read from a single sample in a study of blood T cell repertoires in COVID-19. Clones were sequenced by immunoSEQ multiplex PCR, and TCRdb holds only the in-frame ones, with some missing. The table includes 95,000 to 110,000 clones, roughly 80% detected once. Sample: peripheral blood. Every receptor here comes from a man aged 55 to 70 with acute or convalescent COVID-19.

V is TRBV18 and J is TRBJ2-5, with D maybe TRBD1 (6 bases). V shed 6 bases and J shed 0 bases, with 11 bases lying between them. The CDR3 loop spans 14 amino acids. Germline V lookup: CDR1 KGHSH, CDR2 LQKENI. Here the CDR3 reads CASSGDTYQETQYF. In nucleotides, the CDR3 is TGTGCCAGCTCGGGGGACACTTACCAAGAGACCCAGTACTTC. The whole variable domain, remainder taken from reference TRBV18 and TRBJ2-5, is NAGVMQNPRHLVRRRGQEARLRCSPMKGHSHVYWYRQLPEEGLKFMVYLQKENIIDESGMPKERFSAEFPKEGPSILRIQQVVRGDSAAYFCASSGDTYQETQYFGPGTRLLVL.

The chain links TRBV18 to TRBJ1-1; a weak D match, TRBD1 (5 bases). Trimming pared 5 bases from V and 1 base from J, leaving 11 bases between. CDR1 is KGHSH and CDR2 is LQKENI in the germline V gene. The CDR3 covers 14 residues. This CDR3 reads CASSWGVRNTEAFF. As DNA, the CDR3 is TGTGCCAGCTCATGGGGGGTGAGGAACACTGAAGCTTTCTTT.

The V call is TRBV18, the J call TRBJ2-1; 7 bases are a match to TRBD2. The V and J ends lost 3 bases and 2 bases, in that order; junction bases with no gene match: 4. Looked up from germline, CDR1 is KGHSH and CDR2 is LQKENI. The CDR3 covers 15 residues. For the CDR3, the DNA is TGTGCCAGCTCACCCGGACTAGGACCCTACAATGAGCAGTTCTTC. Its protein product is CASSPGLGPYNEQFF.

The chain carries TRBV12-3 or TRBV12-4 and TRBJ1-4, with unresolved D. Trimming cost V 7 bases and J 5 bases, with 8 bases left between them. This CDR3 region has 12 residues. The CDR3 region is CASNTENEKLFF. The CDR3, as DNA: TGTGCCAGCAATACCGAGAATGAAAAACTGTTTTTT.

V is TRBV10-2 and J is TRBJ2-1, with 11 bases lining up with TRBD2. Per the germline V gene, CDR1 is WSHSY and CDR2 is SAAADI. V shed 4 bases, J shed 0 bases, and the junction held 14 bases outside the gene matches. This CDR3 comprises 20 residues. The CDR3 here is CASSAFPGTSGLSSYNEQFF. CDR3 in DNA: TGCGCCAGCAGTGCTTTTCCCGGGACTAGCGGTCTGAGCTCCTACAATGAGCAGTTCTTC.

The CDR3 loop reads CSASPGYTF. For the CDR3, the DNA is TGCAGTGCTAGCCCAGGCTACACCTTC. This sequence joins TRBV20-1 and TRBJ1-2; D is undetermined. Germline loops: CDR1 DFQATT, CDR2 SNEGSKA (reference sequence). This CDR3 contains 9 residues. The V end was cut by 3 bases, the J end by 8 bases, with 4 bases between.

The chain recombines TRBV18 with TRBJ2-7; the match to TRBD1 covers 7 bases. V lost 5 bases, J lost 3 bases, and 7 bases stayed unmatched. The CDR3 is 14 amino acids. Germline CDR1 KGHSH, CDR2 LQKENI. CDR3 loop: CASSSSGQFYEQYF. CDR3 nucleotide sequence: TGTGCCAGCTCATCCTCGGGACAGTTCTACGAGCAGTACTTC.

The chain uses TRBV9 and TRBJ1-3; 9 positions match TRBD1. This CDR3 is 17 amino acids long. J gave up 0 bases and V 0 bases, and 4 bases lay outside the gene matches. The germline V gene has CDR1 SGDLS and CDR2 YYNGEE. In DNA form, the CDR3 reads TGTGCCAGCAGCGTAGCTGGGACAGGGCGCTCTGGAAACACCATATATTTT. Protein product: CASSVAGTGRSGNTIYF.

For the CDR3, the DNA is TGTGCCAGCTCACCACAGACAGATAATAGCAATCAGCCCCAGCATTTT. Protein product: CASSPQTDNSNQPQHF. The chain recombines TRBV18 with TRBJ1-5, with D possibly being TRBD1 (5 bases). The length of the CDR3 is 16 residues. The V end was cut by 1 base, the J end by 0 bases, with 10 bases between. Germline CDR1 is KGHSH and CDR2 is LQKENI.

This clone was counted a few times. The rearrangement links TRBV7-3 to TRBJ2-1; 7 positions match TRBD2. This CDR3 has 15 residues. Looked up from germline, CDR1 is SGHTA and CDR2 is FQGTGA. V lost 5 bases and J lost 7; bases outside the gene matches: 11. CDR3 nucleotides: TGTGCCAGCAGCATAAGCGGGACCCGGGCGAATGAGCAGTTCTTC. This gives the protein CASSISGTRANEQFF. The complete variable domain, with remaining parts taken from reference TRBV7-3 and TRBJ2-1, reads GAGVSQTPSNKVTEKGKYVELRCDPISGHTALYWYRQSLGQGPEFLIYFQGTGAADDSGLPNDRFFAVRPEGSVSTLKIQRTERGDSAVYLCASSISGTRANEQFFGPGTRLTVL.